The 23 T cell receptor beta chains below were found in one sample sequenced in a study of spatial heterogeneity in lung cancer. Using its own MiXCR run on the 5' RACE reads, TCRdb lists one record per CDR3 protein. The sample includes more than 30,000 distinct CDR3 sequences, about 5.2% seen only once; the top ten take 20% to 30%. Specified time point: sample taken at primary tumor resection. The source was PBMCs, collected at surgery. These receptor sequences come from a female donor with early-stage non-small cell lung cancer.

The rearrangement joins TRBV12-3 or TRBV12-4 to TRBJ1-5; the D is unclear. The CDR3 covers 13 residues. With 3 bases removed from V and 3 bases from J, the gap between germline ends came to 6 bases. CDR3 region: CASSLTYNQPQHF. The CDR3 DNA sequence: TGTGCCAGCAGTTTGACATACAATCAGCCCCAGCATTTT.

This clonotype was found many times. CDR3 nucleotides: TGTGCCAGCAGCCAAGGAGCAGACGTCTCCTACGAGCAGTACTTC. This sequence encodes CASSQGADVSYEQYF. The chain links TRBV3-1 to TRBJ2-7; D remains ambiguous. This CDR3 spans 15 amino acids. The germline gives CDR1 LGHDT, CDR2 YNNKEL (reference sequence). V lost 1 base, J lost 0 bases, and 10 bases lay in between.

This clonotype has ten or more counts. The chain uses TRBV21-1 and TRBJ1-5; the D call in the table, TRBD1, was not verified against the DNA. TRBV21-1 is classified as a pseudogene. The CDR3 spans 18 residues. CDR3 sequence (DNA): TGTGCCAGCAGCAACTCCGGGACAGGGTGTGGTTCTTATCAGCCCCAGCATTTT. Translation: CASSNSGTGCGSYQPQHF.

In its sample, this clonotype was seen many times. The V and J genes are TRBV5-1 and TRBJ2-1; the D is unclear. This CDR3 has 12 residues. The V and J ends lost 4 bases and 6 bases respectively, with 8 bases between them. Per germline, CDR1 SGHRS and CDR2 YFSETQ. The CDR3 DNA reads as TGCGCCAGCAGCCTCAGATTCAATGAGCAGTTCTTC. It encodes CASSLRFNEQFF.

This clonotype was seen at least ten times. The chain couples TRBV27 to TRBJ2-1; D is unclear. This CDR3 is 12 amino acids long. Germline CDR1 MNHEY, CDR2 SMNVEV (reference sequence). V lost 1 base, J lost 12 bases, and 10 bases lay in between. CDR3 nucleotide sequence: TGTGCCAGCAGTTTATGGGGAAGTGGGCAGTTCTTC. The encoded protein is CASSLWGSGQFF.

This clonotype was counted many times. This sequence joins TRBV29-1 and TRBJ2-2; 8 nucleotides line up with TRBD1. This CDR3 comprises 13 residues. Germline V lookup: CDR1 SQVTM, CDR2 ANQGSEA. Unmatched junction bases numbered 9, after V lost 7 bases and J lost 8 bases. Here the CDR3 reads CSGRQGRIGELFF. CDR3 DNA sequence: TGCAGCGGGCGACAGGGGCGGATAGGGGAGCTGTTTTTT.

In this sample, this clonotype turned up many times. The gene calls are TRBV20-1 and TRBJ1-1; D unresolved. This CDR3 has 14 residues. Trimming removed 0 bases from V and 3 bases from J, with 11 bases in between. Germline CDR1 reads DFQATT; CDR2 reads SNEGSKA (reference sequence). The chain's CDR3 is CSARDTASHTEAFF. The CDR3 DNA sequence: TGCAGTGCTAGAGATACAGCGTCCCACACTGAAGCTTTCTTT.

In its sample, this clonotype was seen many times. The CDR3 DNA follows: TGTGCCACCAGGGGCGGGGGGGCCTACAATGAGCAGTTCTTC. Its translation is CATRGGGAYNEQFF. This rearrangement joins TRBV15 to TRBJ2-1; 9 bases align to TRBD2. CDR1 is LNHNV, CDR2 YYDKDF, per germline (reference sequence). This CDR3 has 14 residues. J was trimmed by 2 bases and V by 6 bases; bases with no gene match: 2.

This clonotype was seen more than once but under ten times. The V call is TRBV5-6, the J call TRBJ2-7, with D uncertain. Trimming stripped 1 base from V and 2 bases from J, with 7 bases between. The CDR3 contains 13 residues. The germline CDR1 and CDR2 sequences are SGHDT and YYEEEE. The CDR3 spells CASSLQATYEQYF. CDR3 bases: TGTGCCAGCAGCTTGCAGGCGACCTACGAGCAGTACTTC.

Within the sample, this clonotype is medium-sized (0.01 to 0.1%). This chain joins TRBV7-9 and TRBJ2-5, with D perhaps given as TRBD1 or TRBD2 (5 bases each). CDR1 is SEHNR and CDR2 is FQNEAQ in the germline V gene (reference sequence). V gave up 5 bases and J gave up 2 bases, with 12 bases separating them. CDR3 size: 14 residues. CDR3 sequence: CASSHRDGQETQYF. In DNA form, the CDR3 reads TGTGCCAGCAGCCACCGGGACGGACAAGAGACCCAGTACTTC.

This clonotype was observed at least ten times. The rearrangement links TRBV20-1 to TRBJ2-6, with 7 nucleotides matching TRBD2. Trimming cost V 0 bases and J 0 bases; bases outside gene matches: 5. The CDR3 runs 17 residues. Germline V lookup: CDR1 DFQATT, CDR2 SNEGSKA (reference sequence). CDR3 DNA sequence: TGCAGTGCTAGAGATGCGGGAGACCTCTCTGGGGCCAACGTCCTGACTTTC. Its translation is CSARDAGDLSGANVLTF.

This clonotype was recorded at least ten times. The chain employs TRBV9 and TRBJ2-3, with a tentative D call TRBD2 (5 bases). Trimming pared 0 bases from V and 4 bases from J, leaving 9 bases between. Per germline, CDR1 SGDLS and CDR2 YYNGEE. The CDR3 covers 14 residues. CDR3 in DNA: TGTGCCAGCAGCGTAGCTGGGGAGTCAGATACGCAGTATTTT. Protein sequence: CASSVAGESDTQYF.

The chain joins TRBV5-1 to TRBJ2-1; no clear D. With 3 bases removed from V and 6 bases from J, the gap between germline ends came to 16 bases. This CDR3 has 15 residues. Germline lookup yields CDR1 SGHRS and CDR2 YFSETQ. The CDR3: CASSSLLDRSNEQFF. CDR3 in DNA: TGCGCCAGCAGCTCCCTCTTGGACCGTAGCAATGAGCAGTTCTTC.

Ten or more counts support this clonotype. The V call is TRBV20-1, the J call TRBJ2-7, with D possibly TRBD1 on 6 matching bases. CDR1 and CDR2 (germline): DFQATT, SNEGSKA (reference sequence). This CDR3 spans 12 amino acids. V lost 3 bases and J 3 bases, leaving 9 bases between the germline ends. CDR3 nucleotides: TGCAGTGCTAGCGTACAGGGCTACGAGCAGTACTTC. It codes for CSASVQGYEQYF.

This clonotype was counted at least ten times. The rearrangement joins TRBV7-8 to TRBJ1-2; D call uncertain. The CDR3 spans 14 residues. Trimming removed 3 bases from V and 3 bases from J, with 11 bases in between. Germline CDR1 and CDR2: SGHVS and FQNEAQ. The DNA for the CDR3 is TGTGCCAGCAGCTTCGGACTAAAATACTATGGCTACACCTTC. Translated: CASSFGLKYYGYTF.

The V call is TRBV12-3 or TRBV12-4, the J call TRBJ2-4, with 12 bases fitting TRBD2. The CDR3 length is 15 residues. V shed 6 bases and J 6 bases; nucleotides not matched to a gene: 6. CDR3 sequence: CASRMPGLAGNIQYF. Written as DNA, the CDR3 is TGTGCCAGCAGGATGCCGGGACTAGCGGGAAACATTCAGTACTTC.

This clonotype was seen at least ten times. This chain uses TRBV6-6 with TRBJ1-1; possible D gene TRBD1, 5 bases. From germline, CDR1 is MNHNY and CDR2 SVGAGI (reference sequence). This CDR3 is 14 amino acids long. The V and J ends lost 4 bases and 3 bases respectively, with 12 bases between them. The CDR3 nucleotides are TGTGCCAGCAGTTTCGACCCAGGGTACACTGAAGCTTTCTTT. Its translation is CASSFDPGYTEAFF.

This clonotype has ten or more counts. This rearrangement joins TRBV7-9 to TRBJ2-3; the D gene is possibly TRBD2 (6 bases). With 8 bases removed from V and 5 bases from J, the gap between germline ends came to 17 bases. Germline V gives CDR1 SEHNR, CDR2 FQNEAQ (reference sequence). The CDR3 length is 14 residues. This chain's CDR3 is CASPLGGVVDTQYF. The CDR3 DNA sequence: TGTGCCAGCCCCCTCGGAGGGGTTGTAGATACGCAGTATTTT.

This clonotype showed up just a few times. The chain joins TRBV5-1 to TRBJ1-4; maybe TRBD1 (5 bases). Deletions cut 4 bases from V and 10 bases from J, with 20 bases between. This CDR3 spans 15 amino acids. Looked up from germline, CDR1 is SGHRS and CDR2 is YFSETQ. In nucleotides, the CDR3 is TGCGCCAGCAGCCGGGACCTCGATTTGGTTGGAAAACTGTTTTTT. Translating gives CASSRDLDLVGKLFF.

This clonotype has at least ten counts. The rearrangement joins TRBV4-3 to TRBJ2-7; 7 bases align to TRBD2. With V trimmed by 1 base and J by 6 bases, 6 bases remained unmatched. Germline CDR1 reads LGHNA; CDR2 reads YSLEER. The CDR3 totals 14 residues. The CDR3 sequence is CASSQGTSTLEQYF. CDR3 bases: TGCGCCAGCAGCCAAGGGACTAGTACTCTCGAGCAGTACTTC.

This clonotype was counted at least ten times. The CDR3 DNA reads as TGTGCCAGCACCCCGCGGGGACAGGGATATCAGCCCCAGCATTTT. Its protein product is CASTPRGQGYQPQHF. This sequence joins TRBV2 and TRBJ1-5; TRBD1 matches at 9 bases. Unmatched junction bases numbered 9, after V lost 7 bases and J lost 5 bases. The CDR3 loop spans 15 amino acids. Germline loops: CDR1 SNHLY, CDR2 FYNNEI.

This clonotype showed up many times. The V call is TRBV5-1, the J call TRBJ2-5; D is ambiguous. With 4 bases removed from V and 2 bases from J, the gap between germline ends came to 9 bases. The length of the CDR3 is 13 residues. Germline-derived CDR1 and CDR2 are SGHRS and YFSETQ. The CDR3: CASSPHEQETQYF. The DNA for the CDR3 is TGCGCCAGCAGCCCCCACGAACAAGAGACCCAGTACTTC.

In this sample, this clonotype turned up many times. The V and J genes are TRBV29-1 and TRBJ2-5, with TRBD1 matching 8 bases. The CDR3 has 14 amino acids. J gave up 3 bases and V 1 base, and 4 bases lay outside the gene matches. CDR1 and CDR2 from the germline V gene are SQVTM and ANQGSEA. The chain's CDR3 is CSVEVRGLKETQYF. The CDR3 nucleotides read TGCAGCGTTGAAGTCAGGGGGCTGAAAGAGACCCAGTACTTC.